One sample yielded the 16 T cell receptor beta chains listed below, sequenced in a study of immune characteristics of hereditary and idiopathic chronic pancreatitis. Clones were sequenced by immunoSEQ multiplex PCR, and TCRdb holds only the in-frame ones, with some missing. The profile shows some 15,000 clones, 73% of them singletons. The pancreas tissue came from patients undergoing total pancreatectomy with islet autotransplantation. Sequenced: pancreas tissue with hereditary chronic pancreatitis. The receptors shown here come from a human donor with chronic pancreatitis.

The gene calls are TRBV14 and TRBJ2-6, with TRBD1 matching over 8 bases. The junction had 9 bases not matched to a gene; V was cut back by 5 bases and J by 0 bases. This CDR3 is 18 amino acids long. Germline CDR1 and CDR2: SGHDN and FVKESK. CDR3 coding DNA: TGTGCCAGCAGCTTGCGACCAGGGGGCGGCTCTGGGGCCAACGTCCTGACTTTC. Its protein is CASSLRPGGGSGANVLTF.

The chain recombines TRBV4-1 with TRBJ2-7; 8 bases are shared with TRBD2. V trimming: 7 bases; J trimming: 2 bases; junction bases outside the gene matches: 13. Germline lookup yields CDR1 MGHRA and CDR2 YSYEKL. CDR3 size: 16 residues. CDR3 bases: TGCGCCAGCAACCTAGCCCAAAGCGGGGGTGCCTACGAGCAGTACTTC. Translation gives CASNLAQSGGAYEQYF.

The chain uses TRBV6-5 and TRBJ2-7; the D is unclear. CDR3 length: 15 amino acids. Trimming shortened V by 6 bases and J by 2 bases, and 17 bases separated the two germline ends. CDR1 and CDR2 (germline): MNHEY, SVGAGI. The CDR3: CASRSEELTTYEQYF. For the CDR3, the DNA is TGTGCCAGCAGGTCCGAAGAATTAACTACCTACGAGCAGTACTTC.

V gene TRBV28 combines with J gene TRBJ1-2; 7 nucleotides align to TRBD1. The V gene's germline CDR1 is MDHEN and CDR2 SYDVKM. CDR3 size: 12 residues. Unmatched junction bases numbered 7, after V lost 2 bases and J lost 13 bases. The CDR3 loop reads CASSLVRGRLTF. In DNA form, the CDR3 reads TGTGCCAGCAGTTTAGTGAGGGGGCGACTCACCTTC.

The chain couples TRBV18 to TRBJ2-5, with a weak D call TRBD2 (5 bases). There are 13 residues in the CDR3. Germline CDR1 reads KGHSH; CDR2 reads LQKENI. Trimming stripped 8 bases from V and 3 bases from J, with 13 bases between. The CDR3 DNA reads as TGTGCCAGCAAAGAGCGGATGGAAGAGACCCAGTACTTC. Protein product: CASKERMEETQYF.

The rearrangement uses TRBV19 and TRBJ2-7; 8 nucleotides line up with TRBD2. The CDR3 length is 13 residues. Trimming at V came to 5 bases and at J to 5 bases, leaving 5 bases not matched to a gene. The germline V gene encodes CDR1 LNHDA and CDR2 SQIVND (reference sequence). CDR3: CASSSAGGDEQYF. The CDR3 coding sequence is TGTGCCAGTAGTTCCGCGGGGGGCGACGAGCAGTACTTC.

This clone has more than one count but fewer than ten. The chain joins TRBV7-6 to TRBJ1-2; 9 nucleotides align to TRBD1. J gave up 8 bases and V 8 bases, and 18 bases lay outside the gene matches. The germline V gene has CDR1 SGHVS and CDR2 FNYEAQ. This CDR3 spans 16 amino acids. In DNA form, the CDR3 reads TGTGCCAGCTCCTTGTCAATTCCGGGACAGGGAGAAGGCTACACCTTC. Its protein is CASSLSIPGQGEGYTF.

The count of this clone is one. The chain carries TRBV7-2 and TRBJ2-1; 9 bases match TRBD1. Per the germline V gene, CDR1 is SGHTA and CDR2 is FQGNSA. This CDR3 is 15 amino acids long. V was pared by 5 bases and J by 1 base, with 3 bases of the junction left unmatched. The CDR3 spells CASSRQGGSYNEQFF. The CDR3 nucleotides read TGTGCCAGCAGCAGACAGGGGGGGTCCTACAATGAGCAGTTCTTC. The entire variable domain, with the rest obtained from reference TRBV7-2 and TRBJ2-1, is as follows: GAGVSQSPSNKVTEKGKDVELRCDPISGHTALYWYRQSLGQGLEFLIYFQGNSAPDKSGLPSDRFSAERTGGSVSTLTIQRTQQEDSAVYLCASSRQGGSYNEQFFGPGTRLTVL.

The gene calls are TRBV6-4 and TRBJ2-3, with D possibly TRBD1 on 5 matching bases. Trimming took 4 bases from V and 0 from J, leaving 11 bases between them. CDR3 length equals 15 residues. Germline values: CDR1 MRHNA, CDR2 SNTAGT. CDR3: CASSAGIYSTDTQYF. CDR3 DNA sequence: TGTGCCAGCAGTGCAGGGATATATAGCACAGATACGCAGTATTTT.

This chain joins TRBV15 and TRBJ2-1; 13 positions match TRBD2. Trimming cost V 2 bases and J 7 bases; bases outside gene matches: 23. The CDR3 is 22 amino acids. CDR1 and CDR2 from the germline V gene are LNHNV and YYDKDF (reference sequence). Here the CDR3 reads CATSRPQGKLAGGPGSGNEQFF. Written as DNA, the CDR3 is TGTGCCACCAGCAGACCCCAAGGGAAACTAGCGGGAGGGCCAGGGTCGGGGAATGAGCAGTTCTTC.

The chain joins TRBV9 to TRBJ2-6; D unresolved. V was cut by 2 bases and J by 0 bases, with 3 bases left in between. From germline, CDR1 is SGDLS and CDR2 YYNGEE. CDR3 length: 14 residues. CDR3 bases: TGTGCCAGCAGCGTTATCTCTGGGGCCAACGTCCTGACTTTC. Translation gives CASSVISGANVLTF.

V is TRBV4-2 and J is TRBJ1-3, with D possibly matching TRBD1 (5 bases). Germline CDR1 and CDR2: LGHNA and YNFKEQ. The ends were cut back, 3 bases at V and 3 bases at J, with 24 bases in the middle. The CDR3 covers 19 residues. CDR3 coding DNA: TGTGCCAGCAGCCACCTACGCCCGGGGGAGGGGAAGGTTGGAAACACCATATATTTT. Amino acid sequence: CASSHLRPGEGKVGNTIYF.

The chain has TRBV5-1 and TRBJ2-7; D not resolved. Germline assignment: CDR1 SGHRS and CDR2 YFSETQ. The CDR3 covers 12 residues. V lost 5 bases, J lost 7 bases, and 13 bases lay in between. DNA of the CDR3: TGCGCCAGCAGTTACTCGGGCCTGGAGCAGTACTTC. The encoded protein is CASSYSGLEQYF.

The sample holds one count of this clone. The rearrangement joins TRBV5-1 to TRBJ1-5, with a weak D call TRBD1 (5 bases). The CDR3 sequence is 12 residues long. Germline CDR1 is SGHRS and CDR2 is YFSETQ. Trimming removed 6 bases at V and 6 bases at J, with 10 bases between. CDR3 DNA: TGCGCCAGCAAGCCGGGGGTTCAGCCCCAGCATTTT. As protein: CASKPGVQPQHF.

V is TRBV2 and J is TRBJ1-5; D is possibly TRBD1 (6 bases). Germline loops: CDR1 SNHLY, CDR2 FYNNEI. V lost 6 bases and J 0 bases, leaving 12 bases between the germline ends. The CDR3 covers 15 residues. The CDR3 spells CASSLDSHSNQPQHF. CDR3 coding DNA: TGTGCCAGCAGCTTGGACAGTCATAGCAATCAGCCCCAGCATTTT.

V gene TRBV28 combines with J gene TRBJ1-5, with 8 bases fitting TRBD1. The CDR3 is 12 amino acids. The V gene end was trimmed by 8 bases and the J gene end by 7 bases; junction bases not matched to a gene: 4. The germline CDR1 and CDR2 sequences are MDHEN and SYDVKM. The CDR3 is CASHWTGQPQHF. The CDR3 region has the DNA TGTGCCAGCCATTGGACAGGGCAGCCCCAGCATTTT.